This TCR beta chain was identified in a study of cytomegalovirus exposure and HLA in healthy donors. The study's findings and limits: Indistinguishable V segments such as TRBV6-2 and TRBV6-3 were excluded. It was taken for granted in presence/absence analyses that sequencing depth across donors was roughly uniform.

This CDR3 region has 12 residues. V lost 6 bases and J lost 6; bases outside the gene matches: 4. The germline V gene has CDR1 SNHLY and CDR2 FYNNEI. Details on this clone: Its matching antigen is unknown.

PCR primers comprised 60 Vbeta and 13 Jbeta primers. Study processing details: Later, some 79 million unique TCR beta chains were counted in an analysis, and approximately 9.9 million of them were shared. Some clones are missing from TCRdb's copy, which holds only in-frame ones; the method was immunoSEQ multiplex PCR. V, J and clone size are those of that table, while D and trimming were read from the DNA. The sample has around 160,000 clones, roughly 88% seen once. The V gene is TRBV2, the J gene TRBJ1-2; 7 bases line up with TRBD1. The TCR comes from a man aged 18 to 29 in good health and CMV-seropositive. Specimen: PBMCs. CDR3 loop: CASRGTVNGYTF. CDR3 DNA sequence: TGTGCCAGCAGAGGGACAGTCAATGGCTACACCTTC. Combining the CDR3 with reference TRBV2 and TRBJ1-2 gives the whole variable domain EPEVTQTPSHQVTQMGQEVILRCVPISNHLYFYWYRQILGQKVEFLVSFYNNEISEKSEIFDDQFSVERPDGSNFTLKIRSTKLEDSAMYFCASRGTVNGYTFGSGTRLTVV.